This T cell receptor beta chain is drawn from a study of coeliac disease. TCRdb keeps only in-frame clones here, not all; method: immunoSEQ multiplex PCR. The sample lists approximately 3,800 clones, 64% seen once, with over 20% in the top ten. This clone has only one observation. The clonotype comes from a woman aged 25 to 39 without celiac disease. Material for sequencing was lymphocytes from the gut lamina propria.

Here the CDR3 reads CASSILAMDEQFF. The CDR3 DNA reads as TGTGCCAGTAGTATATTAGCGATGGATGAGCAGTTCTTC. The V and J genes are TRBV19 and TRBJ2-1, with TRBD2 as a possible D gene (5 bases). Germline CDR1 LNHDA, CDR2 SQIVND (reference sequence). The V end lost 2 bases, the J end lost 8 bases, and 10 bases lay between the germline ends. This CDR3 is 13 amino acids long.